Sequencing of this TCR beta chain was carried out in a study of neurological immune-mediated disorders. Study-wide points: There were no CDR3 amino acid sequences shared by expanded clones across subjects, a result suggesting private repertoires in all groups.

Time point denoted: longitudinal time-point 2. Unsorted libraries were prepared from 2 million PBMCs that had been stored at -80 C. The CDR3 loop spans 17 amino acids. V lost 1 base and J lost 5; bases outside the gene matches: 9. Germline CDR1 and CDR2: DFQATT and SNEGSKA (reference sequence). By 5'RACE with 10-nucleotide random UMIs, the cDNA was made. The authors obtained over 160 million TCR-beta sequences from 15-18 subjects per sequencing run. A single record per CDR3 protein comes from TCRdb applying MiXCR to the 5' RACE reads. The sample contains tens of thousands of distinct CDR3 sequences, about an eighth of which appear only once. This clonotype was counted ten times or more. Its antigen is currently unknown.

What was sequenced was PBMCs. The source is a woman aged 40 to 55 in good health. The chain has TRBV20-1 and TRBJ2-3; 13 bases agree with TRBD2. The CDR3 region has the DNA TGCAGTGCTAGAGCCCCTCCGGGACTAGCGGGAAGAGATACGCAGTATTTT. Encoded protein: CSARAPPGLAGRDTQYF.